A selection of T cell receptor beta chains follows, all from one sample in a study of blood T cell repertoires in COVID-19. Method: immunoSEQ multiplex PCR; TCRdb's copy keeps in-frame clones and lacks some. Of roughly 230,000 clones listed, 88% are singletons. Specimen: peripheral blood. These receptors were taken from a man aged 65-85 years with acute or convalescent COVID-19. Each CDR3 is given with its conserved first and last residue. A D gene is named only where the DNA matches it firmly. Clone size is shown for a subset of rows, as once, few, many or a class of expanded clone.

J	V	size	D	CDR3	DNA
TRBJ1-4	TRBV6-2/TRBV6-3	NA	TRBD1	CASSSYRGSTNEKLFF	TGTGCCAGCAGTTCCTACAGGGGATCGACTAATGAAAAACTGTTTTTT
TRBJ1-5	TRBV18	NA	TRBD1	CASSPRTGGNQPQHF	TGTGCCAGCTCACCACGGACAGGGGGCAATCAGCCCCAGCATTTT
TRBJ2-1	TRBV9	NA	TRBD2	CASSITGLAGSSYNEQFF	TGTGCCAGCAGCATCACGGGACTAGCGGGAAGCTCCTACAATGAGCAGTTCTTC
TRBJ1-2	TRBV3-1/TRBV3-2	NA	NA	CASSRGRTSYGYTF	TGTGCCAGCAGCCGAGGGCGCACTTCCTATGGCTACACCTTC
TRBJ2-1	TRBV16	NA	NA	CASSQGEEMGSYNEQFF	TGTGCCAGCAGCCAAGGAGAAGAGATGGGCTCCTACAATGAGCAGTTCTTC
TRBJ2-7	TRBV5-1	once	NA	CASSLSGSFYEQYF	TGCGCCAGCAGCTTGTCCGGGAGTTTCTACGAGCAGTACTTC
TRBJ2-1	TRBV5-1	NA	TRBD2	CASSLGAGGLNNEQFF	TGCGCCAGCAGCTTGGGAGCGGGAGGACTCAACAATGAGCAGTTCTTC
TRBJ2-7	TRBV3-1/TRBV3-2	NA	TRBD2	CASSQEGGRSYEQYF	TGTGCCAGCAGCCAAGAGGGAGGGAGGTCGTACGAGCAGTACTTC
TRBJ2-1	TRBV7-3	NA	TRBD2	CASSLMAGGPAEQFF	TGTGCCAGCAGCTTAATGGCGGGAGGGCCGGCTGAGCAGTTCTTC
TRBJ2-7	TRBV18	NA	TRBD1	CASSLQRQGATDEQYF	TGTGCCAGCTCACTACAACGGCAGGGGGCGACCGACGAGCAGTACTTC
TRBJ2-7	TRBV24-1	NA	TRBD1	CATSDPRQGSYEQYF	TGTGCCACCAGTGATCCAAGACAGGGTTCCTACGAGCAGTACTTC
TRBJ2-7	TRBV29-1	NA	TRBD2	CSVGGLAGSSYEQYF	TGCAGCGTGGGGGGACTAGCGGGGAGCTCCTACGAGCAGTACTTC
TRBJ2-2	TRBV9	NA	TRBD2	CASSVGAGGPTGELFF	TGTGCCAGCAGCGTAGGAGCGGGAGGACCCACCGGGGAGCTGTTTTTT
TRBJ1-4	TRBV20-1	NA	NA	CSARVYEKLFF	TGCAGTGCTAGAGTATATGAAAAACTGTTTTTT
TRBJ1-5	TRBV3-1/TRBV3-2	few	NA	CASSQDRNQPQHF	TGTGCCAGCAGCCAAGATCGGAATCAGCCCCAGCATTTT
TRBJ1-1	TRBV3-1/TRBV3-2	NA	NA	CASSRAGSEAFF	TGTGCCAGCAGCCGTGCGGGCTCTGAAGCTTTCTTT
TRBJ2-1	TRBV5-4	NA	TRBD2	CASSRASGGSYNEQFF	TGTGCCAGCAGTCGGGCTAGCGGGGGCTCCTACAATGAGCAGTTCTTC
TRBJ2-7	TRBV6-5	NA	TRBD2	CASSLASSGRGNEQYF	TGTGCCAGCAGTTTGGCCTCTAGCGGGAGAGGAAACGAGCAGTACTTC
TRBJ2-1	TRBV7-9	NA	NA	CASSSQGVNEQFF	TGTGCCAGCAGCTCTCAGGGCGTCAATGAGCAGTTCTTC
TRBJ2-1	TRBV3-1/TRBV3-2	NA	TRBD2	CASSLVGLASSNEQFF	TGTGCCAGCAGCCTGGTCGGACTAGCATCGTCCAATGAGCAGTTCTTC
TRBJ2-1	TRBV5-4	NA	TRBD2	CASSLSGLAGSYNEQFF	TGTGCCAGCAGCTTGTCCGGACTAGCGGGTTCTTACAATGAGCAGTTCTTC
TRBJ1-6	TRBV14	once	TRBD1	CASSSRGQGIDSPLHF	TGTGCCAGCAGCTCCCGAGGACAGGGTATCGATTCACCCCTCCACTTT
TRBJ1-1	TRBV6-5	NA	NA	CASSYSSRGNTEAFF	TGTGCCAGCAGTTACTCGTCCAGGGGGAACACTGAAGCTTTCTTT
TRBJ1-5	TRBV21-1	NA	NA	CASSKANCPYSEPQHF	TGTGCCAGCAGCAAAGCGAATTGCCCCTACAGTGAGCCCCAGCATTTT
TRBJ1-1	TRBV7-2	NA	TRBD1	CASSSGQEGSEAFF	TGTGCCAGCAGCTCAGGACAGGAAGGCTCTGAAGCTTTCTTT
TRBJ1-5	TRBV19	NA	NA	CASSLTRRERGNQPQHF	TGTGCCAGTAGTCTCACAAGGCGGGAAAGGGGCAATCAGCCCCAGCATTTT
TRBJ1-3	TRBV29-1	few	NA	CSVEVGAGNTIYF	TGCAGCGTTGAAGTCGGAGCCGGAAACACCATATATTTT